This section outlines one T cell receptor beta chain sequence together with its context. The data are from a study of cytomegalovirus exposure and HLA in healthy donors. The PCR used 60 Vbeta and 13 Jbeta primers. Libraries were prepared by immunoSEQ multiplex PCR; TCRdb keeps only in-frame clonotypes and omits some of them. The data show 150,000 or so clones, about 70% seen once. The V gene's germline CDR1 is SGHKS and CDR2 YYEKEE (reference sequence). The CDR3 runs 13 residues. V lost 4 bases and J lost 3, with 10 bases in between. The chain links TRBV5-5 to TRBJ1-2; D is undetermined. The specimen was PBMCs. The TCR comes from a male donor in good health and CMV-seronegative. The CDR3 protein is CASSQGTDYGYTF. The CDR3 bases are TGTGCCAGCAGCCAAGGAACAGACTATGGCTACACCTTC.